The entry below describes one T cell receptor beta chain. No antigen is known for it. The CDR3 length is 14 residues. Trimming removed 3 bases from V and 5 bases from J; junction bases left unmatched: 4. The germline V gene encodes CDR1 LGHNT and CDR2 FRNRAP. Some clones are missing from TCRdb's copy, which holds only in-frame ones; the method was immunoSEQ multiplex PCR. The top ten clones hold around 1.5% of a sample with some 1 million clones, approximately 72% of them seen once. This sample was taken from a study of shared clonotypes between healthy human individuals. Study as a whole: CD4 naive cells filled three plates per donor, CD4 memory three, CD8 naive two and CD8 memory one. General observations from the study: Sharing across four donors was seen in around 5% of naive CD4 clonotypes.

This TCR derives from a man younger than 30 in good health. The sequencing sample was made of memory CD4+ T cells sorted from blood. Sample subset: CD45RA-negative fraction. The V gene is TRBV12-5, the J gene TRBJ2-1, with 7 bases matching TRBD1. The CDR3 DNA is TGTGCTAGTGGTTTTGGGACAGCCAACAATGAGCAGTTCTTC. It is translated as CASGFGTANNEQFF.